Described below is a single T cell receptor beta chain sequence and its context. The sample is drawn from a study of blood T cell repertoires in COVID-19. The overall study: Samples taken during acute and convalescent COVID-19 were collected in the United States, Italy and Spain. The cDNA or gDNA used as material had been derived from T cells, B-cell-depleted T cells, or PBMCs.

CDR1 and CDR2 (germline): SGHDT, YYEEEE. This CDR3 comprises 12 residues. Trimming took 4 bases from V and 6 from J, leaving 11 bases between them. Per the original methods: Estimated nucleated cell counts came from reference gene primer amplification. Sequencing used immunoSEQ multiplex PCR; TCRdb keeps in-frame clones, though not all of them. Clone size and the V and J calls come from that table; the DNA yielded D and trimming. Seen here are around 63,000 clones, around 70% observed once, and the top ten hold roughly 18%. The clonotype comes from a woman aged 45-65 years with active or convalescent COVID-19. The V gene is TRBV5-6, the J gene TRBJ2-7; perhaps TRBD2 as D (5 bases). Sequencing was performed on peripheral blood. The CDR3 DNA follows: TGTGCCAGCAGCAGCGGTCCGGGCGAGCAGTACTTC. Its translation: CASSSGPGEQYF.